The present TCR beta chain was sequenced within a study of T cells after yellow fever vaccination. MiXCR, run by TCRdb on the 5' RACE reads, gives a single entry per CDR3 protein. The sample lists under 80,000 distinct CDR3 sequences; approximately 8% were seen once. The CDR3 loop spans 13 amino acids. Germline values: CDR1 SQVTM, CDR2 ANQGSEA. V was shortened by 3 bases and J by 4 bases, with 10 bases between the two germline ends. In this sample, this clonotype turned up many times. The rearrangement joins TRBV29-1 to TRBJ2-1, with D unclear. The source was CD8+ T cells sorted from PBMCs, collected 15 days after the yellow fever booster vaccination. This clonotype was obtained from a man younger than 40 who received the YFV17D yellow fever vaccine. The CDR3: CSVDRETYNEQFF. CDR3 sequence (DNA): TGCAGCGTTGATAGGGAAACGTACAATGAGCAGTTCTTC.